This T cell receptor beta chain was recorded in a study of PD-1 blockade in mismatch repair-deficient tumors. In this sample, this clone turned up a few times. A few pembrolizumab responders had their TCRs sequenced. Libraries were prepared by immunoSEQ multiplex PCR; TCRdb keeps only in-frame clonotypes and omits some of them. The sample includes under 25,000 clones, approximately 84% of them seen just once. V lost 3 bases to trimming and J lost 2 bases, with 9 bases between them. The length of the CDR3 is 13 residues. The V gene's germline CDR1 is SGHNT and CDR2 YYREEE (reference sequence). This chain connects TRBV5-4 to TRBJ2-7, with D possibly matching TRBD1 (5 bases). This TCR was recovered from an adult with mismatch repair-deficient cancer. The sample in question was peripheral blood, obtained 2 weeks after starting pembrolizumab. For the CDR3, the DNA is TGTGCCAGCAGCTATGACAGAACCTACGAGCAGTACTTC. Its translation: CASSYDRTYEQYF.